This is a list of T cell receptor beta chains from one sample in a study of blood T cells in healthy people across ages. TCRdb independently ran MiXCR on the 5' RACE reads; one entry per CDR3 protein. The sample has about 1 million distinct CDR3 sequences; approximately 25% are singletons. The sample also formed part of further work on T cells of mothers and their children.

Sequenced input: blood. These receptors all stem from a girl aged 2 to 9 in good health. Both conserved end residues are part of each CDR3. A D gene is named only where the DNA matches it firmly. Some rows mark clone size as missing; the rest say once, few, many or name a class of expanded clone.

TRBJ2-1 - TRBV12-3/TRBV12-4 TRBD2 TGTGCCAGCAGGCCGGGACTAGGGTTCTTCCCACAGTTCTTC CASRPGLGFFPQFF
TRBJ2-1 few TRBV15 TRBD2 TGTGCCACCAGCCCTGGACTAGCGGGAAAGTTCTTC CATSPGLAGKFF
TRBJ2-3 - TRBV7-3 TRBD1 TGTGCCAGCAGCTTCACAGGGGTCGCAGGTGATACGCAGTATTTT CASSFTGVAGDTQYF
TRBJ2-5 - TRBV28 TRBD1 TGTGCCAGCAGTCCTCATTTCGGAGACAGGGATGGGCGTTTTTTCGGGACCCAGTACTTC CASSPHFGDRDGRFFGTQYF
TRBJ2-5 few TRBV29-1 TRBD1 TGCAGCGTAAACAGGGAAGGGGGCCAGGAGACCCAGTACTTC CSVNREGGQETQYF
TRBJ1-1 - TRBV2 TRBD1 TGTGCCAAGGGACAGGGAGGGACTGAAGCTTTCTTT CAKGQGGTEAFF
TRBJ2-4 few TRBV5-1 - TGCGCCAGCAGCTTGGTGGCTGGCTCCAAAAACATTCAGTACTTC CASSLVAGSKNIQYF
TRBJ2-7 - TRBV20-1 TRBD2 TGCAGTGCTACCAGGACTAGCGTATCCTACGAGCAGTACTTC CSATRTSVSYEQYF
TRBJ2-1 few TRBV20-1 - TGCAGTGCTGAGGACGGCGCCAGCTCCTACAATGAGCAGTTCTTC CSAEDGASSYNEQFF
TRBJ2-1 once TRBV12-3/TRBV12-4 TRBD2 TGTGCCAGCAGTTTAATGTCTAGCGGTGACAATGAGCAGTTCTTC CASSLMSSGDNEQFF
TRBJ2-1 once TRBV20-1 - TGCAGTGCCCCACCGCCCGGGACCCCTTTAAGTGAGCAGTTCTTC CSAPPPGTPLSEQFF
TRBJ1-2 - TRBV12-3/TRBV12-4 - TGTGCCAGCAGTTCGGGAGAGGGCTATGGCTACACCTTC CASSSGEGYGYTF
TRBJ2-3 - TRBV6-1 - TGTGCCAGCAGTGAATTTTCCCCGAGCACAGATACGCAGTATTTT CASSEFSPSTDTQYF
TRBJ2-7 - TRBV7-9 TRBD2 TGTGCCAGCAGCGCTCATGGGACTATTGTCAGAACCCTATCCTACGAGCAGTACTTC CASSAHGTIVRTLSYEQYF
TRBJ1-2 - TRBV11-2 - TGTGCCAGCAGCTTAGCCCTGGCGGGCTACACCTTC CASSLALAGYTF
TRBJ2-7 - TRBV7-2 - TGTGCCAGCAGTCCATCGTGGGGGGCGTCCTCCTACGAGCAGTACTTC CASSPSWGASSYEQYF
TRBJ1-2 - TRBV6-1 - TGTGCCAGCAGCCGGGGGATGCATGGCTACACCTTC CASSRGMHGYTF
TRBJ2-3 many TRBV24-1 - TGTGCCACCAGTGATTTGGATACGCAGTATTTT CATSDLDTQYF